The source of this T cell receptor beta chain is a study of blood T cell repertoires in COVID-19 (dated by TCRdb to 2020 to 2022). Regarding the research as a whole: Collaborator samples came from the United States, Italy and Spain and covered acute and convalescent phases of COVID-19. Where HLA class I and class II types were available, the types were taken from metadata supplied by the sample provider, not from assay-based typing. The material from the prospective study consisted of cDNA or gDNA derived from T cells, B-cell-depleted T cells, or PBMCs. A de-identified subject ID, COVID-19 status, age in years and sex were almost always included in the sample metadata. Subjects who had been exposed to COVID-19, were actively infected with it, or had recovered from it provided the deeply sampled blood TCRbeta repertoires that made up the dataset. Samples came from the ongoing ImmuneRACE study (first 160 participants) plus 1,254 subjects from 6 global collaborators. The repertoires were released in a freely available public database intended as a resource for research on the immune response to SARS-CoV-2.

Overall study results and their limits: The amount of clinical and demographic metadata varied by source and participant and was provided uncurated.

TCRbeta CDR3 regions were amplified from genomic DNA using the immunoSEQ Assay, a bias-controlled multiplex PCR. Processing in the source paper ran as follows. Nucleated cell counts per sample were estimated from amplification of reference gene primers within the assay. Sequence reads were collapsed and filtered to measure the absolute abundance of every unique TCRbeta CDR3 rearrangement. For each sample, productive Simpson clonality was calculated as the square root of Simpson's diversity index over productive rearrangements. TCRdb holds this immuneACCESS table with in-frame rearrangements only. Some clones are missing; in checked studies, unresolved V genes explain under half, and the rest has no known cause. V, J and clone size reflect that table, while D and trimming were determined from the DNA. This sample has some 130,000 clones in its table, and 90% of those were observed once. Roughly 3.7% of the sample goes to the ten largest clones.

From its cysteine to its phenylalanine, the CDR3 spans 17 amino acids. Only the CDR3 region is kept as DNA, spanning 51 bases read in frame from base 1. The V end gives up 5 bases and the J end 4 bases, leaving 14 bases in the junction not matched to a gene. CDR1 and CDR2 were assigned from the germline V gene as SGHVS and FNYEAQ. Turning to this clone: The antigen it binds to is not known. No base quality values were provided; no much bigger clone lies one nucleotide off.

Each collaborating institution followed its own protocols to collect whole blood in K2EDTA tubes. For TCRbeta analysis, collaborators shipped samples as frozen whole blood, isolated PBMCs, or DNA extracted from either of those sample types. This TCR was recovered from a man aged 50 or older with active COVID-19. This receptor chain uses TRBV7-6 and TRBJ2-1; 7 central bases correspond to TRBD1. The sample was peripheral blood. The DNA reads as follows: TGTGCCAGCAGCCACGAAGCACAGGGGACGGGATACAATGAGCAGTTCTTC. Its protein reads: CASSHEAQGTGYNEQFF. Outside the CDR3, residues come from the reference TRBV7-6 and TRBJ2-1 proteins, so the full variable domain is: GAGVSQSPRYKVTKRGQDVALRCDPISGHVSLYWYRQALGQGPEFLTYFNYEAQQDKSGLPNDRFSAERPEGSISTLTIQRTEQRDSAMYRCASSHEAQGTGYNEQFFGPGTRLTVL.